This entry is about one TCR beta chain. The sample comes from a study of T cells in Graves' hyperthyroidism and ophthalmopathy. Graves' hyperthyroidism without ophthalmopathy progression within 18 months was termed stable. From RNA transcripts, TCR beta CDR3 regions were amplified. During a first-round RT-PCR of the TCR CDR3, the HTBI primer set was used. Each CDR3 protein gets one entry after TCRdb re-called the multiplex PCR reads with MiXCR. The sample records some 180,000 distinct CDR3 sequences, less than 20% being singletons. There are 17 residues in the CDR3. V lost 5 bases and J 5 bases, leaving 24 bases between the germline ends.

V is TRBV12-3 or TRBV12-4 and J is TRBJ1-1; possibly TRBD1 for D (5 bases). The specimen was blood. This clonotype was sampled from a woman in her fifties or sixties with Graves' hyperthyroidism. CDR3 loop: CASSPRGEKGWRTEAFF. The CDR3 DNA reads as TGTGCCAGCAGTCCCCGAGGGGAGAAGGGGTGGAGGACTGAAGCTTTCTTT.